This T cell receptor beta chain was identified in a study of blood T cell repertoires in COVID-19. Study-level background: The United States, Italy and Spain provided the acute and convalescent COVID-19 samples.

Participants, roughly 18 to 90 years old, spanned under 25 US areas. Each exposed participant met a COVID-19 case in the 2 weeks preceding study entry. This table comes from immunoSEQ multiplex PCR, and its TCRdb copy is limited to in-frame clones, with some not included. The sample contains approximately 300,000 clones, roughly nine tenths of which appear only once. The CDR3 loop spans 13 amino acids. V lost 3 bases, J lost 0 bases, and 6 bases lay in between. Germline loops: CDR1 LGHDT, CDR2 YNNKEL (reference sequence). The source material was PBMCs or T cells enriched from blood (not recorded which). This chain uses TRBV3-1 (or the pseudogene TRBV3-2) with TRBJ2-7; D not certain. The clonotype comes from a woman aged 25 to 45 who had been exposed to COVID-19. This CDR3 is CASSQRSSYEQYF. CDR3 bases: TGTGCCAGCAGCCAGAGGAGCTCCTACGAGCAGTACTTC.